The 19 T cell receptor beta chains listed next were all sequenced from one sample in a study of blood T cell repertoires in COVID-19. Profiled with immunoSEQ multiplex PCR; TCRdb holds only in-frame clones, not every one. This table has about 68,000 clones, roughly 85% appearing once. The sample was peripheral blood. The receptors were sampled from a man aged 50-60 years with acute or convalescent COVID-19.

This clone was detected once. The CDR3 region has the DNA TGCAGCGTAATTCAGGGTTACGAGCAGTACGTC. The encoded protein is CSVIQGYEQYV. This chain links TRBV29-1 with TRBJ2-7; D is perhaps TRBD1 (5 bases). The V end was cut by 6 bases, the J end by 4 bases, with 10 bases between. Germline V gives CDR1 SQVTM, CDR2 ANQGSEA. This CDR3 is 11 amino acids long.

The chain joins TRBV11-2 to TRBJ1-2, with D possibly matching TRBD1 (5 bases). CDR3 length: 14 residues. CDR1 and CDR2 from the germline V gene are SGHAT and FQNNGV. The V end was cut by 5 bases, the J end by 3 bases, with 13 bases between. The DNA of the CDR3 is TGTGCCAGCAGCCGAAAGGACACCCACTATGGCTACACCTTC. This encodes CASSRKDTHYGYTF.

The chain combines TRBV5-4 with TRBJ1-1; possibly TRBD1 for D (6 bases). The germline V gene encodes CDR1 SGHNT and CDR2 YYREEE (reference sequence). The CDR3 has 13 amino acids. V was trimmed by 4 bases and J by 4 bases, leaving 11 bases between them. This chain's CDR3 is CASSPIGGTEAFF. CDR3 nucleotide sequence: TGTGCCAGCAGCCCAATAGGGGGCACTGAAGCTTTCTTT.

V is TRBV15 and J is TRBJ2-5; TRBD2 matches at 7 bases. The V gene's germline CDR1 is LNHNV and CDR2 YYDKDF (reference sequence). CDR3 length: 14 amino acids. V was clipped by 5 bases and J by 4 bases; unmatched bases: 7. CDR3 amino acids: CATSPTGGGETQYF. CDR3 bases: TGTGCCACCAGCCCCACGGGGGGTGGAGAGACCCAGTACTTC.

The chain is built from TRBV7-2 and TRBJ1-6, with a weak D call TRBD1 (5 bases). The CDR3 consists of 15 residues. The V end lost 2 bases, the J end lost 7 bases, and 12 bases lay between the germline ends. From germline, CDR1 is SGHTA and CDR2 FQGNSA. CDR3 sequence reads: CASSLNMGGNSPLHF. CDR3 nucleotides: TGTGCCAGCAGCTTAAATATGGGGGGGAATTCACCCCTCCACTTT.

The chain couples TRBV2 to TRBJ2-1; 13 nucleotides align to TRBD2. The CDR3 consists of 16 residues. V gave up 6 bases and J gave up 4 bases; unmatched junction bases: 6. Germline V CDR1 and CDR2: SNHLY, FYNNEI. As DNA, the CDR3 is TGTGCCAGCAGCTTACTAGCGGGGGGGCTATACAATGAGCAGTTCTTC. This gives the protein CASSLLAGGLYNEQFF.

V usage is TRBV10-3 and J usage is TRBJ2-3; the match to TRBD1 covers 7 bases. Germline-derived CDR1 and CDR2 are ENHRY and SYGVKD. The junction had 12 bases not matched to a gene; V was cut back by 10 bases and J by 5 bases. The CDR3 runs to 14 residues. The CDR3 loop reads CATNGQDIRDTQYF. CDR3 sequence (DNA): TGTGCCACTAATGGACAGGATATCCGAGATACGCAGTATTTT.

Here the CDR3 DNA reads TGTGCCAGCAGTGAATCAGGGGGCCAAGCCTACAATGAGCAGTTCTTC. Translating gives CASSESGGQAYNEQFF. This chain connects TRBV25-1 to TRBJ2-1, with TRBD1 matching over 8 bases. The CDR3 length is 16 residues. The germline CDR1 and CDR2 sequences are MGHDK and SYGVNS. V was clipped by 1 base and J by 2 bases; unmatched bases: 4.

The rearrangement uses TRBV3-1 (or the pseudogene TRBV3-2) and TRBJ1-2; TRBD1 matches 11 bases. CDR1 is LGHDT, CDR2 YNNKEL, per germline (reference sequence). CDR3 size: 13 residues. J was trimmed by 10 bases and V by 4 bases; bases with no gene match: 5. CDR3 loop: CASSRTGGKDYTF. CDR3 bases: TGTGCCAGCAGCCGGACAGGGGGCAAAGACTACACCTTC.

This chain uses TRBV30 with TRBJ2-2, with D possibly being TRBD2 (6 bases). V dropped 5 bases and J dropped 1 base, with 8 bases sitting between them. Germline V gene sequence: CDR1 GTSNPN, CDR2 SVGIG (reference sequence). The CDR3 consists of 13 residues. The CDR3 sequence: CAWGSGNTGELFF. In DNA form, the CDR3 reads TGTGCCTGGGGTAGCGGGAACACCGGGGAGCTGTTTTTT.

This rearrangement joins TRBV5-1 to TRBJ2-2; 9 positions agree with TRBD2. The CDR3 has 15 amino acids. Looked up from germline, CDR1 is SGHRS and CDR2 is YFSETQ. The V gene end was trimmed by 2 bases and the J gene end by 6 bases; junction bases not matched to a gene: 5. CDR3 in amino acids: CASSFLAGIAGELFF. The CDR3 DNA reads TGCGCCAGCAGCTTCCTAGCGGGGATTGCCGGGGAGCTGTTTTTT.

The V gene is TRBV11-1, the J gene TRBJ2-5; the D gene is possibly TRBD1 (5 bases). CDR1 and CDR2 from the germline V gene are SGHAT and FQDESV (reference sequence). The CDR3 is 14 residues long. V lost 1 base to trimming and J lost 3 bases, with 9 bases between them. DNA for the CDR3: TGTGCCAGCAGCTTAGGGTCCAGGGAAGAGACCCAGTACTTC. Protein sequence: CASSLGSREETQYF.

The V call is TRBV18, the J call TRBJ2-7; 10 bases are shared with TRBD1. This CDR3 region has 15 residues. The germline CDR1 and CDR2 sequences are KGHSH and LQKENI. Unmatched junction bases numbered 6, after V lost 4 bases and J lost 3 bases. CDR3 bases: TGTGCCAGCTCACAGGGGGACAGGGGTTACTACGAGCAGTACGTC. Protein sequence: CASSQGDRGYYEQYV.

The chain links TRBV18 to TRBJ2-7; TRBD2 matches 14 bases. V trimming: 1 base; J trimming: 5 bases; junction bases outside the gene matches: 7. The CDR3 length is 17 residues. The germline CDR1 and CDR2 sequences are KGHSH and LQKENI. The CDR3 DNA is TGTGCCAGCTCACCACGGCTGACTAGCGGGGGGGCCCACGAGCAGTACTTC. As protein: CASSPRLTSGGAHEQYF.

This CDR3 is CASSPTGTVGTGELFF. In DNA, the CDR3 is TGTGCCAGCAGCCCTACCGGGACAGTAGGGACCGGGGAGCTGTTTTTT. The V gene is TRBV13, the J gene TRBJ2-2; 7 bases are a match to TRBD1. Germline V gene lookup returns CDR1 PRHDT and CDR2 FYEKMQ (reference sequence). Germline trimming cut 5 bases from V and 5 bases from J; bases unmatched to any gene: 11. The CDR3 covers 16 residues. Variable domain in full (rest from reference TRBV13 and TRBJ2-2): AAGVIQSPRHLIKEKRETATLKCYPIPRHDTVYWYQQGPGQDPQFLISFYEKMQSDKGSIPDRFSAQQFSDYHSELNMSSLELGDSALYFCASSPTGTVGTGELFFGEGSRLTVL.

The chain recombines TRBV5-6 with TRBJ1-2, with 8 bases aligning to TRBD1. The ends lost 3 bases at V and 8 bases at J; junction bases unmatched: 9. This CDR3 has 14 amino acids. The V gene's germline CDR1 is SGHDT and CDR2 YYEEEE. This CDR3 reads CASSSTDRVRGYTF. CDR3 bases: TGTGCCAGCAGCTCCACGGACAGGGTGCGGGGCTACACCTTC.

The rearrangement uses TRBV11-2 and TRBJ2-3; 9 bases agree with TRBD2. There are 15 residues in the CDR3. Germline V gene lookup returns CDR1 SGHAT and CDR2 FQNNGV. Trimming at V came to 2 bases and at J to 3 bases, leaving 3 bases not matched to a gene. In DNA form, the CDR3 reads TGTGCCAGCAGCTTATCTAGCGGGGTTACAGATACGCAGTATTTT. Protein: CASSLSSGVTDTQYF.

The chain combines TRBV25-1 with TRBJ1-2; D gene unclear. The CDR3 is made up of 14 amino acids. Trimming removed 4 bases at V and 4 bases at J, with 13 bases between. Germline CDR1 and CDR2: MGHDK and SYGVNS. DNA of the CDR3: TGTGCCAGCAGTGGCCAGGTCGAAGGCTATGGCTACACCTTC. This sequence encodes CASSGQVEGYGYTF.

A word on this clone: The same CDR3 arises from other DNA sequences in this sample as well. The genes are TRBV29-1 and TRBJ2-5; 11 nucleotides line up with TRBD2. Germline CDR1 and CDR2: SQVTM and ANQGSEA. Trimming removed 7 bases from V and 2 bases from J; junction bases left unmatched: 3. The CDR3 loop spans 13 amino acids. The CDR3: CSDRLAGQETQYF. The CDR3 DNA reads TGCAGCGACCGACTAGCGGGACAAGAGACCCAGTACTTC. The variable domain in full, with the rest retrieved from reference TRBV29-1 and TRBJ2-5, is SAVISQKPSRDICQRGTSLTIQCQVDSQVTMMFWYRQQPGQSLTLIATANQGSEATYESGFVIDKFPISRPNLTFSTLTVSNMSPEDSSIYLCSDRLAGQETQYFGPGTRLLVL.